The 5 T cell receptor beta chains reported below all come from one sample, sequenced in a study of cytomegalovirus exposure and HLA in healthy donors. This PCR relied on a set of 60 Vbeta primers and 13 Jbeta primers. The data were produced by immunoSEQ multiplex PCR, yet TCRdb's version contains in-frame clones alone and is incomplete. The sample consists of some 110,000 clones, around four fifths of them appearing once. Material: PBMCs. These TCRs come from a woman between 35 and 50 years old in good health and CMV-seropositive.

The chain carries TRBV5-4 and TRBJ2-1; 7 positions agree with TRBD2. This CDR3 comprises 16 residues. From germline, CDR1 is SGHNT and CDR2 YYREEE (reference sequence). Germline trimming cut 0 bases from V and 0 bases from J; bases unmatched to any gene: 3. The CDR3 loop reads CASSLGTSRSYNEQFF. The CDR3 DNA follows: TGTGCCAGCAGCTTGGGGACTAGTCGCTCCTACAATGAGCAGTTCTTC.

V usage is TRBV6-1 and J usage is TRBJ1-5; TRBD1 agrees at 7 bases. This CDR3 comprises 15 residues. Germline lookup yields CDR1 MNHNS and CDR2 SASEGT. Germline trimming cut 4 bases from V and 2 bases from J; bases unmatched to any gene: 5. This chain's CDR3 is CASSAGDRRNQPQHF. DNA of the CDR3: TGTGCCAGCAGTGCGGGGGACAGACGCAATCAGCCCCAGCATTTT.

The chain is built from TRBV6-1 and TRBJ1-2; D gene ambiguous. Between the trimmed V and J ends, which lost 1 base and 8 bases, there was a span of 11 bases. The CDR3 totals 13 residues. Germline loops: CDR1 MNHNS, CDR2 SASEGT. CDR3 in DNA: TGTGCCAGCAGTGAAGGCCGGGGTACCGGCTACACCTTC. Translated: CASSEGRGTGYTF.

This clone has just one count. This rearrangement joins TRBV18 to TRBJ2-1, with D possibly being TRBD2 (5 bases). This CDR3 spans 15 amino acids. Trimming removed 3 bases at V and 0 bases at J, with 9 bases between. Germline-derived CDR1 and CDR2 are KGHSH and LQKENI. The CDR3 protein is CASSPGLSSYNEQFF. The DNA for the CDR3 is TGTGCCAGCTCACCCGGACTGAGCTCCTACAATGAGCAGTTCTTC. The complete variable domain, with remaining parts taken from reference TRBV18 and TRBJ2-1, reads NAGVMQNPRHLVRRRGQEARLRCSPMKGHSHVYWYRQLPEEGLKFMVYLQKENIIDESGMPKERFSAEFPKEGPSILRIQQVVRGDSAAYFCASSPGLSSYNEQFFGPGTRLTVL.

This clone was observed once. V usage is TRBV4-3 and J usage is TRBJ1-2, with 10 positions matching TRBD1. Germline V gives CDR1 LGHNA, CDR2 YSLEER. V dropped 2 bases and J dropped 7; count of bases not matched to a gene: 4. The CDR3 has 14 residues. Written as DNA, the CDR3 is TGCGCCAGCAGCCAACGACAGGGGGCGCGTGGCTACACCTTC. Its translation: CASSQRQGARGYTF.